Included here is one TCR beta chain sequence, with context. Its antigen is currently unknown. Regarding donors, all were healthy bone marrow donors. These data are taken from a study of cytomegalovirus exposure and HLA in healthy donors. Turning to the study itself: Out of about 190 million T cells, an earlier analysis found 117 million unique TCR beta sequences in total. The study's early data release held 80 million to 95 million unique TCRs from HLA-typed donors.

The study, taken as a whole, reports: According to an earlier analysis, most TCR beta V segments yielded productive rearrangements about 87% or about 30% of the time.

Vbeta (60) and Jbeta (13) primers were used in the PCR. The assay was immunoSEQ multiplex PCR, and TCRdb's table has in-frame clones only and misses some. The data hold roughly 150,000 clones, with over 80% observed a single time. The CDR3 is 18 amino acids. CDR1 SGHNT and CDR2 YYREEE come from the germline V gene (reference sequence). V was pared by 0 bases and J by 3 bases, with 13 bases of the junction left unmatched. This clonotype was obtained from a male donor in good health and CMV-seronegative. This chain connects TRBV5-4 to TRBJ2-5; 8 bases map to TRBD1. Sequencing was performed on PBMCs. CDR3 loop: CASSLVGIETGGKETQYF. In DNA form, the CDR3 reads TGTGCCAGCAGCTTGGTAGGGATCGAAACAGGGGGAAAAGAGACCCAGTACTTC.